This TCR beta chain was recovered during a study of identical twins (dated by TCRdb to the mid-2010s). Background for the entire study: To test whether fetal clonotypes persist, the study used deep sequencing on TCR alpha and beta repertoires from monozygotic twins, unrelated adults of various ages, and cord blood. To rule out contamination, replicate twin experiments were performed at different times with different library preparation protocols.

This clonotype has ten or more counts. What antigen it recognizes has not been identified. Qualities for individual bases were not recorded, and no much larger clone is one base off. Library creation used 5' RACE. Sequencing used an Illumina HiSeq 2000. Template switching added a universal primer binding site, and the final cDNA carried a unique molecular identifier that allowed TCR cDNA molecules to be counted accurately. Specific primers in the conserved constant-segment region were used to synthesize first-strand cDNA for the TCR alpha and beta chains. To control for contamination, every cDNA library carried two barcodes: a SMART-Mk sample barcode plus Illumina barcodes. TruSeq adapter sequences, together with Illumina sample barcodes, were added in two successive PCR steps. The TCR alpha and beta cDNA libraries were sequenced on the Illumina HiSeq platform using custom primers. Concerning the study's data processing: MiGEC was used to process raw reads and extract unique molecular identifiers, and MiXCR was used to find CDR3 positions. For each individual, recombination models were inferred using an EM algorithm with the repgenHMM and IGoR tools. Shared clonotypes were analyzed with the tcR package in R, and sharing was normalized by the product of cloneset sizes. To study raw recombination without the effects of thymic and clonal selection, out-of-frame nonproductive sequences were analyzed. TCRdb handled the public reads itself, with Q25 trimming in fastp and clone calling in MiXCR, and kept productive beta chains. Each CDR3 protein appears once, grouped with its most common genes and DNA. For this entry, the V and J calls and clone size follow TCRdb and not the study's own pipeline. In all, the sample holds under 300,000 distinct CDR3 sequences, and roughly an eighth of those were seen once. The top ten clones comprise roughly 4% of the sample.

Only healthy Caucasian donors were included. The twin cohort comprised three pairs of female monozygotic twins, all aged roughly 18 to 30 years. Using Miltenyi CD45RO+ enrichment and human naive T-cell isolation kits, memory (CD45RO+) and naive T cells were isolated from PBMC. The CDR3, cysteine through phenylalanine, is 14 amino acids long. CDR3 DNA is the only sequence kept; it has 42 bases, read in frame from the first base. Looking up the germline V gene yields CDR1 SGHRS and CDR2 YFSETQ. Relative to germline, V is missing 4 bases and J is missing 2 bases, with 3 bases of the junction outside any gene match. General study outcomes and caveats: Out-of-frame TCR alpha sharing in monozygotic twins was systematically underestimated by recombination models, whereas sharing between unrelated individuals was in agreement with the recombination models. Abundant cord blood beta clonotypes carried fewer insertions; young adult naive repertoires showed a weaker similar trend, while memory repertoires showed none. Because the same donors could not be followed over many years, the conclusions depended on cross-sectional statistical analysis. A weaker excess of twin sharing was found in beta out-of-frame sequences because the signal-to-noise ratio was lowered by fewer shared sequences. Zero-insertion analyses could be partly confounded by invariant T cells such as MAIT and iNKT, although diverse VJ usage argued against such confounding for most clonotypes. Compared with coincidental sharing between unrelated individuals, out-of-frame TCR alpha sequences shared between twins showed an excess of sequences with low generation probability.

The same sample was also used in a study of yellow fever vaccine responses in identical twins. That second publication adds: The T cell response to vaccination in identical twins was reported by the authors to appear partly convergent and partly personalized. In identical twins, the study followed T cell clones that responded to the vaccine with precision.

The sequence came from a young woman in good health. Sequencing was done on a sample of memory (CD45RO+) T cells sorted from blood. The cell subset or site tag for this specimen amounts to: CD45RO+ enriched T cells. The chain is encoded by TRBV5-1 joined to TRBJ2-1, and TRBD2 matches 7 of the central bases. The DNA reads TGCGCCAGCAGCGGGGGGGAGCCCTACAATGAGCAGTTCTTC. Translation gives CASSGGEPYNEQFF.